The entry below describes one T cell receptor beta chain. Antigen: not known. TCRdb reprocessed the 5' RACE reads, keeping one entry per CDR3 protein, no DNA. The sample includes 440,000 or so distinct CDR3 sequences. Germline CDR1 is SEHNR and CDR2 is FQNEAQ (reference sequence). The CDR3 extends over 14 amino acids. The sample belongs to a study of T cells expressing NK-cell markers. The overall study: In sorted CD3+CD56+NKG2C+, CD3+CD56+NKG2C- and CD3+CD56-NKG2C+ T cells, TCR beta repertoires were obtained. Study-wide points: Dominant NKG2C+ clonotypes accounted for about 1.0-8% of CD8+ T cells in about 6 donors. Similarly, these clonotypes led the CD3+CD56-NKG2C+ fraction as well in a few donors.

The gene calls are TRBV7-9 and TRBJ1-2; TCRdb's D call of TRBD1 is untestable without DNA. This receptor was obtained from a woman between 18 and 70 years old in good health. The specimen was blood T cells: a sorted CD56 or NKG2C T cell subset, CD4+ or CD8+ T cells, or bulk PBMC T cells (not recorded which). The CDR3 protein is CASSFGQGAYGYTF. Full variable domain (remainder filled in from reference TRBV7-9 and TRBJ1-2): DTGVSQNPRHKITKRGQNVTFRCDPISEHNRLYWYRQTLGQGPEFLTYFQNEAQLEKSRLLSDRFSAERPKGSFSTLEIQRTEQGDSAMYLCASSFGQGAYGYTFGSGTRLTVV.